This TCR beta chain emerged from a study of technical replicates of blood from several donors (dated by TCRdb to about 2017). CDR1 and CDR2 are read off the germline V gene (reference sequence) as SEHNR and FQNEAQ. The CDR3 covers 15 residues, taking in both the cysteine and the phenylalanine. The sequence is cut down to CDR3 DNA, 45 bases in frame from base 1. V and J are truncated by 4 bases and 0 bases respectively, leaving an intervening sequence of 12 bases. Library construction relied on the immunoSEQ multiplex PCR assay. TCRdb limited this immuneACCESS table to in-frame rearrangements with V and J called. A share of clones is missing; checked studies link under half to unresolved V genes, and the rest is unexplained. The sample table lists 65,000 to 90,000 clones, about 93% of them with a count of one. Clones ranked in the top ten supply approximately 0.41% of the sample. Worth noting for this clone: Its binding antigen is unknown. Base qualities are not at hand, and no much larger clone is one base apart.

The clonotype originates from a human donor in good health. This sequence uses TRBV7-9 and TRBJ1-1; no confident D gene assignment can be made. The source material was T cells isolated from PBMCs. The CDR3 protein: CASSSRDIMNTEAFF. The sequenced DNA: TGTGCCAGCAGCTCACGGGATATCATGAACACTGAAGCTTTCTTT.